This T cell receptor (beta chain) was documented in a study of blood T cell repertoires in COVID-19. Study in general: PBMCs, B-cell-depleted T cells, or T cells provided the cDNA or gDNA that made up the material.

Followed longitudinally, the Seattle patients had been enrolled during active infection. As originally analysed: The assay estimated nucleated cells by amplifying reference gene primers. TCRdb's table, derived via immunoSEQ multiplex PCR, lists solely in-frame clones and lacks some. That table supplies the V and J calls and clone size; D and trimming were determined from the DNA. The sample includes more than 75,000 clones, around 89% seen only once; the top ten take about 2.5%. This clonotype originated in a man aged 45-65 years with COVID-19, enrolled during active disease. The sample consisted of peripheral blood.

CDR3 sequence reads: CASSWRTSGGSTDTQYF. The CDR3 bases are TGCGCCAGCAGCTGGCGGACTAGCGGGGGGAGCACAGATACGCAGTATTTT. The chain is built from TRBV5-1 and TRBJ2-3; 14 bases fit TRBD2. Germline V lookup: CDR1 SGHRS, CDR2 YFSETQ. The CDR3 covers 17 residues. The V segment lost 3 bases and the J segment 0 bases; nucleotides outside the gene matches: 3.